These 18 T cell receptor beta chains share one sample of origin, sequenced in a study of persistence of HIV-infected CD4 T cells. No antigen has been identified for these receptors. The libraries were made with immunoSEQ version 4 in survey mode. TCRdb keeps only in-frame clones here, not all; method: immunoSEQ multiplex PCR. Of around 40,000 clones in the sample, 89% are singletons; the top ten hold 1%. Nonspecific anti-CD3/anti-CD28 bead stimulation represents the broad CD4+ T cell repertoire. Sorting selected CD4+ T cells upregulating both CD40 ligand and CD69. Material: CD4+ T cells sorted from PBMCs after approximately 19-hour stimulation, obtained from a patient who received antiretroviral therapy. The receptors originated from an adult man with HIV who was CMV-seropositive.

The V call is TRBV5-1, the J call TRBJ1-4, with TRBD1 matching 12 bases. Unmatched junction bases numbered 10, after V lost 4 bases and J lost 3 bases. The V gene's germline CDR1 is SGHRS and CDR2 YFSETQ. The CDR3 loop spans 18 amino acids. CDR3 nucleotides: TGCGCCAGCAGCGGGGCCGGGGGACAGGGGGCGGCTAATGAAAAACTGTTTTTT. Its protein is CASSGAGGQGAANEKLFF.

This sequence joins TRBV20-1 and TRBJ1-4, with D possibly matching TRBD1 (5 bases). The CDR3 sequence is 11 residues long. V lost 5 bases and J 8 bases, leaving 9 bases between the germline ends. The germline gives CDR1 DFQATT, CDR2 SNEGSKA (reference sequence). The CDR3 is CSALDMEKLFF. The CDR3 coding sequence is TGCAGTGCTTTGGACATGGAAAAACTGTTTTTT.

The rearrangement uses TRBV5-1 and TRBJ1-6; D is perhaps TRBD1 (6 bases). Between the trimmed V and J ends, which lost 5 bases and 15 bases, there was a span of 24 bases. The CDR3 is 15 amino acids. The germline V gene has CDR1 SGHRS and CDR2 YFSETQ. CDR3 sequence reads: CASSAGTTGFSHLHF. In DNA form, the CDR3 reads TGCGCCAGCAGTGCCGGGACAACAGGGTTCTCCCACCTCCACTTT. Complete variable domain (other parts from reference TRBV5-1 and TRBJ1-6): KAGVTQTPRYLIKTRGQQVTLSCSPISGHRSVSWYQQTPGQGLQFLFEYFSETQRNKGNFPGRFSGRQFSNSRSEMNVSTLELGDSALYLCASSAGTTGFSHLHFGNGTRLTVT.

The chain joins TRBV24-1 to TRBJ2-1; 10 bases fit TRBD1. Germline V gene lookup returns CDR1 KGHDR and CDR2 SFDVKD. The CDR3 consists of 16 residues. V lost 3 bases and J lost 6; bases outside the gene matches: 7. The CDR3 protein is CATSDKRGTGVNEQFF. CDR3 in DNA: TGTGCCACCAGTGATAAAAGGGGGACAGGGGTCAATGAGCAGTTCTTC.

This clone was detected a few times. The chain joins TRBV28 to TRBJ1-6; D might be TRBD1 (6 bases). Trimming stripped 6 bases from V and 5 bases from J, with 17 bases between. Germline V lookup: CDR1 MDHEN, CDR2 SYDVKM. CDR3 length: 16 residues. For the CDR3, the DNA is TGTGCCAGCAGCTGGGCCCTACAGGGAAATAATTCACCCCTCCACTTT. Its translation: CASSWALQGNNSPLHF.

This chain links TRBV9 with TRBJ2-7; either TRBD1 or TRBD2 may supply D (5 bases each). This CDR3 has 14 amino acids. Germline loops: CDR1 SGDLS, CDR2 YYNGEE. The V gene lost 3 bases and the J gene lost 2 bases, with 12 bases spanning the gap. The CDR3 coding sequence is TGTGCCAGCAGCGGGGGGACCGAAACCTACGAGCAGTACTTC. Protein product: CASSGGTETYEQYF.

This clone has just one count. This sequence joins TRBV10-3 and TRBJ2-1, with 10 bases identical to TRBD1. Germline V gives CDR1 ENHRY, CDR2 SYGVKD. V was clipped by 5 bases and J by 9 bases; unmatched bases: 10. There are 15 residues in the CDR3. The chain's CDR3 is CAISTVPGQGFEQFF. DNA for the CDR3: TGTGCCATCAGTACCGTACCGGGACAGGGGTTTGAGCAGTTCTTC.

The CDR3 bases are TGCAGTGCTAGAAGGGACATTGAAGCTTTCTTT. Protein sequence: CSARRDIEAFF. The chain couples TRBV20-1 to TRBJ1-1; TRBD1 might be the D (6 bases). The CDR3 length is 11 residues. The V end lost 2 bases, the J end lost 7 bases, and 8 bases lay between the germline ends. Germline values: CDR1 DFQATT, CDR2 SNEGSKA (reference sequence).

This clone showed up just once. V and J are TRBV27 and TRBJ1-6; D remains ambiguous. The CDR3 is 17 amino acids. V lost 1 base and J lost 8, with 18 bases in between. The germline V gene encodes CDR1 MNHEY and CDR2 SMNVEV (reference sequence). CDR3: CASSLYLVPSRDSPLHF. CDR3 sequence (DNA): TGTGCCAGCAGTTTATACCTGGTCCCCTCGAGGGATTCACCCCTCCACTTT.

The chain couples TRBV6-1 to TRBJ2-2; 12 bases fit TRBD2. The germline V gene has CDR1 MNHNS and CDR2 SASEGT. The junction had 5 bases not matched to a gene; V was cut back by 4 bases and J by 5 bases. CDR3 length: 16 residues. CDR3 residues: CASSGTSGVSTGELFF. The CDR3 coding sequence is TGTGCCAGCAGTGGGACTAGCGGGGTCTCAACCGGGGAGCTGTTTTTT.

This clone was counted a single time. The chain carries TRBV10-1 and TRBJ2-3; 7 bases align to TRBD2. Germline V gives CDR1 WNHNN, CDR2 SYGVQD (reference sequence). This CDR3 has 15 residues. Trimming removed 2 bases from V and 5 bases from J; junction bases left unmatched: 7. The CDR3, as DNA: TGCGCCAGCAGTGAGGTACCGGGGGGAGGAGATACGCAGTATTTT. Amino acid sequence: CASSEVPGGGDTQYF.

The rearrangement links TRBV29-1 to TRBJ2-1, with TRBD2 identical over 12 bases. The germline V gene has CDR1 SQVTM and CDR2 ANQGSEA. The CDR3 spans 14 residues. With 7 bases clipped from V and 6 bases from J, the junction kept 7 bases outside the gene matches. The DNA of the CDR3 is TGCAGCGCCTATCTAGCGGGGGGGATCAATGAGCAGTTCTTC. It is translated as CSAYLAGGINEQFF.

This chain connects TRBV6-5 to TRBJ1-3, with D tentatively TRBD1 (6 bases). The CDR3 has 15 residues. The ends were cut back, 8 bases at V and 4 bases at J, with 18 bases in the middle. Germline CDR1 is MNHEY and CDR2 is SVGAGI. As DNA, the CDR3 is TGTGCCAGCTCACTTTCGGGGGGCCAAGGAAACACCATATATTTT. Translation gives CASSLSGGQGNTIYF.

V usage is TRBV6-5 and J usage is TRBJ2-6, with D possibly TRBD1 on 6 matching bases. The V and J ends lost 6 bases and 3 bases respectively, with 12 bases between them. The CDR3 is made up of 15 amino acids. Germline assignment: CDR1 MNHEY and CDR2 SVGAGI. The CDR3 nucleotides are TGTGCCAGCAGGCAGGGGAGCGGTGGGGCCAACGTCCTGACTTTC. Translating it yields CASRQGSGGANVLTF.

This chain links TRBV20-1 with TRBJ1-2; no clear D. The CDR3 length is 12 residues. V lost 3 bases to trimming and J lost 3 bases, with 8 bases between them. Germline loops: CDR1 DFQATT, CDR2 SNEGSKA (reference sequence). This chain's CDR3 is CSASKADYGYTF. CDR3 bases: TGCAGTGCTAGTAAGGCGGACTATGGCTACACCTTC.

The J gene is TRBJ2-7, the V gene TRBV7-6; D is possibly TRBD2 (6 bases). The CDR3 is 14 amino acids. Germline V CDR1 and CDR2: SGHVS, FNYEAQ. Trimming removed 4 bases at V and 1 base at J, with 11 bases between. The CDR3 region has the DNA TGTGCCAGCAGCTCCGCGGAGGGTTCCTACGAGCAGTACTTC. This sequence encodes CASSSAEGSYEQYF.

This rearrangement joins TRBV5-1 to TRBJ2-2, with TRBD1 as a possible D gene (5 bases). The CDR3 is 15 amino acids. The germline CDR1 and CDR2 sequences are SGHRS and YFSETQ. V shed 1 base and J shed 2 bases, with 9 bases lying between them. CDR3 nucleotide sequence: TGCGCCAGCAGCTTGTGGGGCAGTAACACCGGGGAGCTGTTTTTT. Translated: CASSLWGSNTGELFF.

The V call is TRBV19, the J call TRBJ1-4, with D possibly being TRBD1 (5 bases). This CDR3 comprises 16 residues. Trimming took 6 bases from V and 0 from J, leaving 14 bases between them. Germline V gives CDR1 LNHDA, CDR2 SQIVND (reference sequence). The CDR3 nucleotides are TGTGCCAGTAGGGGGGAGGTTAACACAACTAATGAAAAACTGTTTTTT. This gives the protein CASRGEVNTTNEKLFF. The whole variable domain, filled in from reference TRBV19 and TRBJ1-4, reads DGGITQSPKYLFRKEGQNVTLSCEQNLNHDAMYWYRQDPGQGLRLIYYSQIVNDFQKGDIAEGYSVSREKKESFPLTVTSAQKNPTAFYLCASRGEVNTTNEKLFFGSGTQLSVL.